Given below is one TCR beta chain in context. The V gene end was trimmed by 3 bases and the J gene end by 4 bases; junction bases not matched to a gene: 6. The CDR3 runs to 15 residues. The germline V gene encodes CDR1 SGDLS and CDR2 YYNGEE. This sample is part of a study of T cell changes during pregnancy in multiple sclerosis. TCRdb keeps only in-frame clones here, not all; method: immunoSEQ multiplex PCR. The top ten clones hold 10% to 15% of a sample with over 35,000 clones, more than 90% of them seen once. Sequenced material: CD8+ T cells from peripheral blood mononuclear cells, taken in the first trimester of pregnancy. The TCR was taken from a female donor with multiple sclerosis, enrolled in a pregnancy study. The V call is TRBV9, the J call TRBJ2-1; 8 bases are a match to TRBD2. The CDR3, as DNA: TGTGCCAGCAGCGCAGCCGGGACTAGTTACAATGAGCAGTTCTTC. Its translation: CASSAAGTSYNEQFF.